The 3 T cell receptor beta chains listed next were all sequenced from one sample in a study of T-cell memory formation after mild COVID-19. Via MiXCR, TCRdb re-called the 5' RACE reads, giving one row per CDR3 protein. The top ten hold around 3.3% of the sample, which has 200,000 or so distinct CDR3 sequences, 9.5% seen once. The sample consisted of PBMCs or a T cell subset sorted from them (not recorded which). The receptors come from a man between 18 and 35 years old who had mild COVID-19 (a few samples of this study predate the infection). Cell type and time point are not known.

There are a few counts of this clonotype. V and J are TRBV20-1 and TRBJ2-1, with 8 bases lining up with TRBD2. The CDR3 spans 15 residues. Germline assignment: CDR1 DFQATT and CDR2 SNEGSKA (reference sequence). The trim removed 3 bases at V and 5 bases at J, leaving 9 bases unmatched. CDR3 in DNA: TGCAGTGCTAGTAGCATTAGCGGGGCTGACAATGAGCAGTTCTTC. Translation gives CSASSISGADNEQFF.

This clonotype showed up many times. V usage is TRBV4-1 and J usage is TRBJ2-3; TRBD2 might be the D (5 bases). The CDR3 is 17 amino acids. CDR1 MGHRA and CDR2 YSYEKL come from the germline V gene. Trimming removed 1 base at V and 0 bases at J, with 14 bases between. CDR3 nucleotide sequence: TGCGCCAGCAGCCAAGCAACATTACTAGTTAGCACAGATACGCAGTATTTT. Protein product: CASSQATLLVSTDTQYF.

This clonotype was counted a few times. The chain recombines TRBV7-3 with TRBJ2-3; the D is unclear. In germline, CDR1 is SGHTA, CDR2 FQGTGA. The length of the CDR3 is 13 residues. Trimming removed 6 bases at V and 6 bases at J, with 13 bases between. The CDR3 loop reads CASSSFVGDTQYF. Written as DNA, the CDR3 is TGTGCCAGCAGTTCCTTCGTTGGGGATACGCAGTATTTT.